The rows below give T cell receptor beta chains drawn from one sample of a study of blood T cell repertoires in COVID-19. The table came from immunoSEQ multiplex PCR; TCRdb's copy has only in-frame clones and leaves some out. The table has hundreds of thousands of clones, over 75% seen once. Sequenced sample: PBMCs or T cells enriched from blood (not recorded which). The source is a woman between 40 and 55 years old with acute COVID-19. CDR3s include the opening cysteine and the closing phenylalanine or tryptophan. Each record gives: D gene, clone size, V gene, J gene, CDR3 DNA, CDR3 protein. The D gene is left open where the match is weak. Size tells how often a clone was seen (once, few, many) or the class of an expanded clone, and some rows leave it out.

D gene: -; clone size: -; V gene: TRBV10-3; J gene: TRBJ1-5; CDR3 DNA: TGTGCCATCAATGGGGGCCTCAATCAGCCCCAGCATTTT; CDR3 protein: CAINGGLNQPQHF
D gene: -; clone size: -; V gene: TRBV5-1; J gene: TRBJ1-1; CDR3 DNA: TGCGCCAGCAGCTGGCAGACGGCCAGGGCTGAAGCTTTCTTT; CDR3 protein: CASSWQTARAEAFF
D gene: TRBD1; clone size: -; V gene: TRBV19; J gene: TRBJ1-1; CDR3 DNA: TGTGCCAGTAGCCAGACAGGGAGAGAAAAAGCTTTCTTT; CDR3 protein: CASSQTGREKAFF
D gene: -; clone size: once; V gene: TRBV5-1; J gene: TRBJ2-3; CDR3 DNA: TGCGCCAGCAGCTTGGCCCTATTGCGCACAGATACGCAGTATTTT; CDR3 protein: CASSLALLRTDTQYF
D gene: -; clone size: -; V gene: TRBV7-6; J gene: TRBJ1-2; CDR3 DNA: TGTGCCAGCAGCTTGATGTCAGGGAAAGGCTACACCTTC; CDR3 protein: CASSLMSGKGYTF
D gene: TRBD2; clone size: -; V gene: TRBV5-1; J gene: TRBJ2-7; CDR3 DNA: TGCGCCAGCAGCTCGGGACTAGCGGGGGGGCAGGCCTACGAGCAGTACTTC; CDR3 protein: CASSSGLAGGQAYEQYF
D gene: TRBD1; clone size: -; V gene: TRBV29-1; J gene: TRBJ1-2; CDR3 DNA: TGCAGCGCCGGGACAGGGAAAGGCTACACCTTC; CDR3 protein: CSAGTGKGYTF
D gene: TRBD1; clone size: -; V gene: TRBV28; J gene: TRBJ1-2; CDR3 DNA: TGTGCCAGCAGTTTATGGGGGACAGGGAAGGGGGATGGCTACACCTTC; CDR3 protein: CASSLWGTGKGDGYTF
D gene: TRBD2; clone size: few; V gene: TRBV4-3; J gene: TRBJ2-1; CDR3 DNA: TGCGCCAGCAGCCAAGACCCGGGCGGGGGGTACAATGAGCAGTTCTTC; CDR3 protein: CASSQDPGGGYNEQFF
D gene: -; clone size: -; V gene: TRBV2; J gene: TRBJ2-2; CDR3 DNA: TGTGCCAGCAGAGCCCGGGAAAGCGGGGAGCTGTTTTTT; CDR3 protein: CASRARESGELFF
D gene: TRBD1; clone size: -; V gene: TRBV24-1; J gene: TRBJ1-5; CDR3 DNA: TGTGCCACCAGTGATTCGGGACAGGGGGATTGGCAGCCCCAGCATTTT; CDR3 protein: CATSDSGQGDWQPQHF
D gene: TRBD1; clone size: -; V gene: TRBV5-1; J gene: TRBJ1-4; CDR3 DNA: TGCGCCAGCAGCCCCGACAGGGGGTTAACTAATGAAAAACTGTTTTTT; CDR3 protein: CASSPDRGLTNEKLFF
D gene: -; clone size: -; V gene: TRBV21-1; J gene: TRBJ1-2; CDR3 DNA: TGTGCCAGCAGCACCAGGCGGGGACGGCGTTATGGCTACACCTTC; CDR3 protein: CASSTRRGRRYGYTF
D gene: TRBD1; clone size: -; V gene: TRBV5-4; J gene: TRBJ2-7; CDR3 DNA: TGTGCCAGCAGCTTAGACAGGGTAAGCACCTACGAGCAGTACTTC; CDR3 protein: CASSLDRVSTYEQYF
D gene: -; clone size: -; V gene: TRBV6-5; J gene: TRBJ1-5; CDR3 DNA: TGTGCCAGCAGGGAGGACCCGCTACCCCAGCATTTT; CDR3 protein: CASREDPLPQHF
D gene: TRBD1; clone size: -; V gene: TRBV2; J gene: TRBJ2-1; CDR3 DNA: TGTGCCAGCAGTGCACAGGGGCCTCTACTCAATGAGCAGTTCTTC; CDR3 protein: CASSAQGPLLNEQFF
D gene: -; clone size: -; V gene: TRBV7-3; J gene: TRBJ2-1; CDR3 DNA: TGTGCCAGCAGCATAAAACAGGGAGTAGATGAGCAGTTCTTC; CDR3 protein: CASSIKQGVDEQFF
D gene: TRBD1; clone size: -; V gene: TRBV29-1; J gene: TRBJ2-3; CDR3 DNA: TGCAGCGTTGACGGGGACAGGGGAACAGATACGCAGTATTTT; CDR3 protein: CSVDGDRGTDTQYF
D gene: -; clone size: -; V gene: TRBV21-1; J gene: TRBJ2-2; CDR3 DNA: TGTGCCAGCACCCCGGGACTAGCGGGAGAGATTTCCGGGGAGCTGTTTTTT; CDR3 protein: CASTPGLAGEISGELFF
D gene: -; clone size: -; V gene: TRBV19; J gene: TRBJ1-4; CDR3 DNA: TGTGCCAGTAGTTCCTCGGGAGGGCGGACTAATGAAAAACTGTTTTTT; CDR3 protein: CASSSSGGRTNEKLFF
D gene: TRBD1; clone size: once; V gene: TRBV5-8; J gene: TRBJ1-3; CDR3 DNA: TGTGCCAGCAGCCTTTCCGGGACAGGGACAGACTACTCTGGAAACACCATATATTTT; CDR3 protein: CASSLSGTGTDYSGNTIYF
D gene: TRBD2; clone size: -; V gene: TRBV29-1; J gene: TRBJ2-5; CDR3 DNA: TGCAGCGTTCAAAAAAGACTAGCGGGGCAGTACCAAGAGACCCAGTACTTC; CDR3 protein: CSVQKRLAGQYQETQYF
D gene: -; clone size: -; V gene: TRBV11-2; J gene: TRBJ1-1; CDR3 DNA: TGTGCCAGCAGCTTAGCACAGGGCGGTGAAGCTTTCTTT; CDR3 protein: CASSLAQGGEAFF
D gene: -; clone size: -; V gene: TRBV7-9; J gene: TRBJ2-3; CDR3 DNA: TGTGCCAGCAGCCCCCGTTCTGCGGGGCCCACAGATACGCAGTATTTT; CDR3 protein: CASSPRSAGPTDTQYF
D gene: -; clone size: -; V gene: TRBV30; J gene: TRBJ2-3; CDR3 DNA: TGTGCCTGGACCTCGGTCCGGGGGTACACAGATACGCAGTATTTT; CDR3 protein: CAWTSVRGYTDTQYF
D gene: -; clone size: -; V gene: TRBV5-1; J gene: TRBJ2-3; CDR3 DNA: TGCGCCAGCAGCTTGTTGCCCCCAGGAACCCAGGGGTGGGCAGATACGCAGTATTTT; CDR3 protein: CASSLLPPGTQGWADTQYF
D gene: -; clone size: once; V gene: TRBV30; J gene: TRBJ1-2; CDR3 DNA: TGTGCCTGGAGCGGAGCCGGCGTCGGTAACTATGGCTACACCTTC; CDR3 protein: CAWSGAGVGNYGYTF
D gene: -; clone size: -; V gene: TRBV19; J gene: TRBJ2-6; CDR3 DNA: TGTGCCAGTAGTATAAGGACTGACCCCAATGGGGCCAACGTCCTGACTTTC; CDR3 protein: CASSIRTDPNGANVLTF
D gene: TRBD1; clone size: -; V gene: TRBV6-6; J gene: TRBJ1-2; CDR3 DNA: TGTGCCAGCAGTCGGACAGGGGATGGGTACACCTTC; CDR3 protein: CASSRTGDGYTF
D gene: -; clone size: -; V gene: TRBV19; J gene: TRBJ2-2; CDR3 DNA: TGTGCCAGTCTACCTACACCCCGGGACAAAAAAGCGGGACATACGAACACCGGGGAGCTGTTTTTT; CDR3 protein: CASLPTPRDKKAGHTNTGELFF
D gene: TRBD1; clone size: -; V gene: TRBV28; J gene: TRBJ1-1; CDR3 DNA: TGTGCCAGCAGTGGGACAGGCTCCAAGGCTTTCTTT; CDR3 protein: CASSGTGSKAFF